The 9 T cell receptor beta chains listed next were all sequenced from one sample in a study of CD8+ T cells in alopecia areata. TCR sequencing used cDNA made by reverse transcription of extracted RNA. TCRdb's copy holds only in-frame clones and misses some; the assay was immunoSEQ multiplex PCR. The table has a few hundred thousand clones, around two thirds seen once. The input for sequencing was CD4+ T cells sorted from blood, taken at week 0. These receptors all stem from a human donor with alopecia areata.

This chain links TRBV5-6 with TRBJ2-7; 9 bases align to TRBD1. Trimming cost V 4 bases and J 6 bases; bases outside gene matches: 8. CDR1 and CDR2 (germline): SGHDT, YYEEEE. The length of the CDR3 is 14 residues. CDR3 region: CASSHRDREAEQYF. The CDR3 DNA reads TGTGCCAGCAGCCACCGGGACAGGGAGGCCGAGCAGTACTTC. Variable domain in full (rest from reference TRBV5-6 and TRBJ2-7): DAGVTQSPTHLIKTRGQQVTLRCSPKSGHDTVSWYQQALGQGPQFIFQYYEEEERQRGNFPDRFSGHQFPNYSSELNVNALLLGDSALYLCASSHRDREAEQYFGPGTRLTVT.

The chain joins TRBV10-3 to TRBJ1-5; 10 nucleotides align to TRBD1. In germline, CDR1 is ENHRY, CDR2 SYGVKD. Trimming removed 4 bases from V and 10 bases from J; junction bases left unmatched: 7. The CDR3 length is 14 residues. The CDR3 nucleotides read TGTGCCATCAGTGGAACCGGGACAGGGGATCCCCAGCATTTT. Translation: CAISGTGTGDPQHF.

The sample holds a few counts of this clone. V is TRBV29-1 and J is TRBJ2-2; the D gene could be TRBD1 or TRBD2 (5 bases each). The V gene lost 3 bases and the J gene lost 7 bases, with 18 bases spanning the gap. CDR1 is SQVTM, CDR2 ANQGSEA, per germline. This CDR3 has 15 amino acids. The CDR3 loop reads CSVEGRWGDSGELFF. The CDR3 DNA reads TGCAGCGTTGAGGGAAGGTGGGGAGACAGCGGGGAGCTGTTTTTT.

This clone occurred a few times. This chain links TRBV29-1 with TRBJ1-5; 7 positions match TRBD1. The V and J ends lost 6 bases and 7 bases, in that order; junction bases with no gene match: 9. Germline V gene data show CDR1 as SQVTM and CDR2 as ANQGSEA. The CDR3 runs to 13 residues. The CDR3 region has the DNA TGCAGCGTGGTACGGGACAGCGGCCAGCCCCAGCATTTT. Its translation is CSVVRDSGQPQHF.

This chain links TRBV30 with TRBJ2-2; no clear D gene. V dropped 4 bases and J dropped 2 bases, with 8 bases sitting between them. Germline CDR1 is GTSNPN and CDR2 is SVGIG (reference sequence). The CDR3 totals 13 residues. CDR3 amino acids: CAWNSVNTGELFF. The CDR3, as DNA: TGTGCCTGGAACTCAGTTAACACCGGGGAGCTGTTTTTT.

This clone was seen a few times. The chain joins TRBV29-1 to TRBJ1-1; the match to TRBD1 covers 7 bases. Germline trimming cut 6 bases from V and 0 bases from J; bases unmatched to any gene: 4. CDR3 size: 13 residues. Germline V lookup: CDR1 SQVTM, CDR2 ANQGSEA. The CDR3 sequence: CSVKTGLNTEAFF. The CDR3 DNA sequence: TGCAGCGTCAAGACAGGGCTGAACACTGAAGCTTTCTTT. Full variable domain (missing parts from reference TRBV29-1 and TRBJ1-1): SAVISQKPSRDICQRGTSLTIQCQVDSQVTMMFWYRQQPGQSLTLIATANQGSEATYESGFVIDKFPISRPNLTFSTLTVSNMSPEDSSIYLCSVKTGLNTEAFFGQGTRLTVV.

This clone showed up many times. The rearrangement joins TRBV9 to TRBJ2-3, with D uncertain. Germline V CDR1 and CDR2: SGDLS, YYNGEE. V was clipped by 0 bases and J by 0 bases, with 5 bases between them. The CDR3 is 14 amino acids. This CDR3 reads CASSVATSTDTQYF. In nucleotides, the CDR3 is TGTGCCAGCAGCGTAGCCACTAGCACAGATACGCAGTATTTT.

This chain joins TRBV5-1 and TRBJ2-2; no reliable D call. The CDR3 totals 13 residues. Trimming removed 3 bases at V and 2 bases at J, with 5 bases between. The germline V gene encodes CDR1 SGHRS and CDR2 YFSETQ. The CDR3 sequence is CASSSLNTGELFF. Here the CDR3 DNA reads TGCGCCAGCAGCTCGCTAAACACCGGGGAGCTGTTTTTT.

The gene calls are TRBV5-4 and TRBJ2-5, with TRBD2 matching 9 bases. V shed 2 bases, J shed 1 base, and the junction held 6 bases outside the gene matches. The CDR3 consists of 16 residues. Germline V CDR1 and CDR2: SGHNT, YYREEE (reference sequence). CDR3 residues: CASSFKSGGLQETQYF. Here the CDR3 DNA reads TGTGCCAGCAGCTTTAAGAGCGGGGGGCTCCAAGAGACCCAGTACTTC.